This is a list of T cell receptor beta chains from one sample in a study of T cell responses to AZD1222 COVID-19 vaccine. Sequencing was performed with immunoSEQ multiplex PCR; in TCRdb, only in-frame clones are kept and a portion is missing. In the table there are some 150,000 clones, 90% to 95% of which are singletons. The sample in question was peripheral blood, obtained 28 days after the second AZD1222 dose. The source of these receptors is an adult who received the AZD1222 COVID-19 vaccine. Both conserved end residues are part of each CDR3. Fields, in order: clone size, D gene, J gene, V gene, CDR3 DNA, CDR3 protein. A D gene is named only where the DNA matches it firmly. The size field is filled for only some rows; it gives once, few, many or a size class.

>-|-|TRBJ1-1|TRBV15
TGTGCCACCAGCAGATCAGGGAGGAGAACTGAAGCTTTCTTT
CATSRSGRRTEAFF
>-|-|TRBJ1-2|TRBV24-1
TGTGCCACCAGTGATTTGTCCAGAGATGGCTACACCTTC
CATSDLSRDGYTF
>-|-|TRBJ2-2|TRBV19
TGTGCCAGTAGTTCACAGGGTTCCGGGGAGCTGTTTTTT
CASSSQGSGELFF
>-|-|TRBJ1-1|TRBV28
TGTGCCAGCAGTTTGTCTTACACAGGAGAAGCTTTCTTT
CASSLSYTGEAFF
>-|-|TRBJ2-7|TRBV5-1
TGCGCCAGCAGCTTGTCGCTCCCTCCTTTGGCCCTGGACCCCTACGAGCAGTACTTC
CASSLSLPPLALDPYEQYF
>-|-|TRBJ2-2|TRBV15
TGTGCCACCAGCAAAGGGTTTATAGTTGGCACCGGGGAGCTGTTTTTT
CATSKGFIVGTGELFF
>-|-|TRBJ1-2|TRBV29-1
TGCAGCGTTGATCCGGGGAGTGGCTACACCTTC
CSVDPGSGYTF
>-|-|TRBJ2-5|TRBV5-4
TGTGCCAGCAGCTTGCAGGGATGGCAAGAGACCCAGTACTTC
CASSLQGWQETQYF
>-|TRBD1|TRBJ1-1|TRBV6-5
TGTGCCAGCAGCCCAGGGGGTTGGAACACTGAAGCTTTCTTT
CASSPGGWNTEAFF
>-|TRBD2|TRBJ2-1|TRBV5-4
TGTGCCAGCAGCCGCAACGGGGGGTTCGCTAGCGGGAGGAGGCACAATGAGCAGTTCTTC
CASSRNGGFASGRRHNEQFF
>-|-|TRBJ2-1|TRBV5-5
TGTGCCAGCAGCTATAGGACAGCGAACAATGAGCAGTTCTTC
CASSYRTANNEQFF
>-|-|TRBJ1-1|TRBV9
TGTGCCAGCAGCCCGCGGGACAAGAACACTGAAGCTTTCTTT
CASSPRDKNTEAFF
>-|-|TRBJ2-1|TRBV25-1
TGTGCCAGCAGCGACAGCAATTACAATGAGCAGTTCTTC
CASSDSNYNEQFF
>-|-|TRBJ2-3|TRBV19
TGTGCCAGTAGGCTAGAGGAGGGCACAGATACGCAGTATTTT
CASRLEEGTDTQYF
>-|-|TRBJ1-3|TRBV5-1
TGCGCCAGCAGCTTGCAGGGCAACTCTGGAAACACCATATATTTT
CASSLQGNSGNTIYF
>-|-|TRBJ2-2|TRBV19
TGTGCCAGTTCGGGGGACACCGGGGAGCTGTTTTTT
CASSGDTGELFF
>-|TRBD2|TRBJ2-1|TRBV7-2
TGTGCCAGCAGCTCCCGGCGACTAGCGGGACGCAATGAGCAGTTCTTC
CASSSRRLAGRNEQFF
>-|-|TRBJ1-5|TRBV27
TGTGCCAGCAGTGGGGCCCCAGGGCCCAGCTTGCCCCAGCATTTT
CASSGAPGPSLPQHF
>few|TRBD1|TRBJ2-7|TRBV7-9
TGTGCCTCCGGGACAGGGGTTTACGAGCAGTACTTC
CASGTGVYEQYF
>-|-|TRBJ2-5|TRBV4-2
TGTGCCAGCAGCCAAATAACGTCCGGGAACCAAGAGACCCAGTACTTC
CASSQITSGNQETQYF
>-|TRBD1|TRBJ2-7|TRBV6-5
TGTGCCAGCAGTACAGGGGGGAGCTACGAGCAGTACTTC
CASSTGGSYEQYF
>-|TRBD2|TRBJ2-3|TRBV29-1
TGCAGCGTTGAAAACCCAAGCGGGAGGATCACAGATACGCAGTATTTT
CSVENPSGRITDTQYF
>-|-|TRBJ2-5|TRBV4-1
TGCGCCAGCAGTCAACCGGGGGCTTGGGAGACCCAGTACTTC
CASSQPGAWETQYF
>-|-|TRBJ2-7|TRBV5-1
TGCGCCAGCAGCTTCAGGACGGACTCCTACGAGCAGTACTTC
CASSFRTDSYEQYF
>once|-|TRBJ1-1|TRBV12-3/TRBV12-4
TGTGCCAGCAGTTCCCGGGTGGACACTGAAGCTTTCTTT
CASSSRVDTEAFF
>-|TRBD1|TRBJ1-1|TRBV10-1
TGCGCCAGCAGTGATCCTACCAGGGGGCCGAACACTGAAGCTTTCTTT
CASSDPTRGPNTEAFF
>-|TRBD2|TRBJ2-1|TRBV9
TGTGCCAGCAGCGTGGGACTAGCGGAATACAATGAGCAGTTCTTC
CASSVGLAEYNEQFF
>-|TRBD1|TRBJ1-4|TRBV9
TGTGCCAGCAGCGGGACCGGGACAGGGTTTGAAAAACTGTTTTTT
CASSGTGTGFEKLFF
>-|TRBD2|TRBJ2-1|TRBV19
TGTGCCAGTATCGGAGCGGGAGCTTTCGGCAATGAGCAGTTCTTC
CASIGAGAFGNEQFF
>-|TRBD1|TRBJ2-7|TRBV5-4
TGTGCCAGCAGTTCGGGACAGGGGTCCTACGAGCAGTACTTC
CASSSGQGSYEQYF
>-|-|TRBJ2-2|TRBV9
TGTGCCAGCAGCGTAGTCGGTACACCGGGGACCGGGGAGCTGTTTTTT
CASSVVGTPGTGELFF
>-|-|TRBJ2-3|TRBV6-5
TGTGCCAGCAGACGCGCGGGACTGGATACGCAGTATTTT
CASRRAGLDTQYF
>-|-|TRBJ1-5|TRBV19
TGTGCCAGTAGTATGGTGGATCAGCCCCAGCATTTT
CASSMVDQPQHF
>-|TRBD2|TRBJ2-7|TRBV5-1
TGCGCCAGCAGCATCCGACTAGCGGGAGGCTACGAGCAGTACTTC
CASSIRLAGGYEQYF
>-|TRBD1|TRBJ2-5|TRBV5-1
TGCGCCAGCAGCGCTCTAGGACAGGGAGATCAAGAGACCCAGTACTTC
CASSALGQGDQETQYF
>-|-|TRBJ1-6|TRBV28
TGTGCCAGCAACGCCCTAACGGGGGAGTATTCACCCCTCCACTTT
CASNALTGEYSPLHF
>-|TRBD1|TRBJ1-3|TRBV5-5
TGTGCCAGCAGCTTCGACAGGGCCGGAAACACCATATATTTT
CASSFDRAGNTIYF
>-|TRBD1|TRBJ1-5|TRBV3-1/TRBV3-2
TGTGCCAGCAGCCAAGGACCAAGACAGGGGAGCAATCAGCCCCAGCATTTT
CASSQGPRQGSNQPQHF
>once|-|TRBJ2-2|TRBV24-1
TGTGCCACCACCGCGCTTTGGCTAGCAGATAACACCGGGGAGCTGTTTTTT
CATTALWLADNTGELFF
>-|-|TRBJ1-5|TRBV19
TGTGCCAGTAGTATAGGCAAGACAGGAGCCGAGCGACAGCCCCAGCATTTT
CASSIGKTGAERQPQHF
>-|-|TRBJ1-2|TRBV29-1
TGCAGCGTTGTCCCCGGGACAAATGAGGGCTACACCTTC
CSVVPGTNEGYTF
>-|-|TRBJ1-5|TRBV7-9
TGTGCCAGCAGCTGGGGGACCAATCAGCCCCAGCATTTT
CASSWGTNQPQHF
>-|-|TRBJ2-2|TRBV24-1
TGTGCCACCAGTGTGCAAAATTCGGCAGGTCACACCGGGGAGCTGTTTTTT
CATSVQNSAGHTGELFF
>-|-|TRBJ2-2|TRBV4-3
TGCGCCAGCAGCCAGGGGGTGAGCGCGAACACCGGGGAGCTGTTTTTT
CASSQGVSANTGELFF
>-|-|TRBJ1-3|TRBV6-5
TGTGCCAGCAGTTATGGGGGGCGAAGAAACACCATATATTTT
CASSYGGRRNTIYF
>-|-|TRBJ2-1|TRBV5-1
TGCGCCAGCAGCTTGGTTCCAGGTAGCAATGAGCAGTTCTTC
CASSLVPGSNEQFF
>-|-|TRBJ1-1|TRBV29-1
TGCAGCGTTCATCAGGGGAGAACTGAAGCTTTCTTT
CSVHQGRTEAFF
>few|-|TRBJ1-6|TRBV19
TGTGCCGCGAGGGGTTTGAGTTCACCCCTCCACTTT
CAARGLSSPLHF
>-|-|TRBJ1-3|TRBV5-1
TGCGCCAGCAGCTTGGAGGGGCATGGGTCTGGAAACACCATATATTTT
CASSLEGHGSGNTIYF
>-|TRBD1|TRBJ2-3|TRBV9
TGTGCCAGCAGCAAGGGGACAGGCCACAGCACAGATACGCAGTATTTT
CASSKGTGHSTDTQYF
>-|TRBD1|TRBJ2-5|TRBV3-1/TRBV3-2
TGTGCCAGCAGCCAAGCCGGGACAGAAAAAGAGACCCAGTACTTC
CASSQAGTEKETQYF
>-|TRBD2|TRBJ2-7|TRBV9
TGTGCCAGCAGCGTAGACGGGGGGGTCCACGAGCAGTACTTC
CASSVDGGVHEQYF
>-|-|TRBJ2-5|TRBV14
TGTGCCAGCAGCCCGGGCCGAGGAAGGCAGGATCAAGAGACCCAGTACTTC
CASSPGRGRQDQETQYF
>-|-|TRBJ1-2|TRBV7-2
TGTGCCAGCAGCTTAGCCACGGCCCTCGACTATGGCTACACCTTC
CASSLATALDYGYTF
>-|TRBD1|TRBJ1-1|TRBV5-1
TGCGCCAGCGGACAGGGGAACACTGAAGCTTTCTTT
CASGQGNTEAFF